This is a list of T cell receptor beta chains from one sample in a study of siplizumab effects on memory and regulatory T cells. The repertoire was sequenced with immunoSEQ multiplex PCR; TCRdb's copy has only in-frame clones and lacks some. The table shows approximately 100,000 clones, with 85% to 95% occurring only once. The source material was non-Treg CD4+ T cells sorted from blood. The receptors derive from a human donor in good health. The CDR3 runs from the conserved cysteine through the conserved F or W.

len,j_gene,v_gene,CDR3aa
17,TRBJ2-1,TRBV10-1,CASSESSGVFAYNEQFF
12,TRBJ1-1,TRBV29-1,CSVRAKNTEAFF
10,TRBJ1-5,TRBV20-1,CSVGNQPQHF
11,TRBJ2-1,TRBV29-1,CSASPHNEQFF
12,TRBJ1-5,TRBV30,CAWKVEDQPQHF
14,TRBJ2-2,TRBV18,CASSRGARTGELFF
17,TRBJ2-7,TRBV7-3,CASSLRGLAEAADEQYF
16,TRBJ2-3,TRBV30,CAWRLGQKTSTDTQYF
17,TRBJ1-4,TRBV18,CASSPHGPPTSNEKLFF
14,TRBJ1-5,TRBV6-4,CASSPGQSNQPQHF
15,TRBJ2-7,TRBV2,CASGGGAGNPYEQYF
15,TRBJ2-7,TRBV5-1,CASSLDRGRASEQYF
15,TRBJ2-2,TRBV5-1,CASRSAVPSTGELFF
15,TRBJ2-7,TRBV28,CASTSPTGGTYEQYF
19,TRBJ2-3,TRBV7-8,CASSLRVGGISSPADTQYF
15,TRBJ2-3,TRBV7-2,CASSLGSGMPDTQYF
15,TRBJ2-1,TRBV7-6,CASTTAGTPYNEQFF
12,TRBJ2-5,TRBV11-3,CASSPEQETQYF
14,TRBJ2-7,TRBV11-3,CASSLGQGAYEQYF